What follows are 11 T cell receptor beta chains derived from one specimen sequenced in a study of T cell changes during pregnancy in multiple sclerosis (dated by TCRdb to between 2017 and 2020). Receptors were amplified or captured by the immunoSEQ multiplex PCR assay. This is the immuneACCESS table as TCRdb keeps it, with only in-frame sequences that have V and J called. A part of the clones is gone; compared with another copy, unresolved V genes explain less than half, and the rest is unexplained. The sample table contains some 90,000 clones; only one count was recorded for 91% of them. Clones ranked in the top ten supply about 1.7% of the sample. The sample in question was peripheral blood, obtained after pregnancy. The receptors derive from a female donor in good health, enrolled as a control in a pregnancy study.

The chain has TRBV11-2 and TRBJ2-5; 9 bases agree with TRBD1. Germline CDR1 SGHAT, CDR2 FQNNGV. The trim removed 1 base at V and 5 bases at J, leaving 8 bases unmatched. This CDR3 region has 16 residues. The CDR3 bases are TGTGCCAGCAGCTTAGTAACAGGGGGCTTAAGCGAGACCCAGTACTTC. Protein product: CASSLVTGGLSETQYF.

This chain connects TRBV9 to TRBJ1-1; D call uncertain. The V end was cut by 0 bases, the J end by 6 bases, with 12 bases between. The CDR3 covers 14 residues. The germline V gene has CDR1 SGDLS and CDR2 YYNGEE. The CDR3 DNA follows: TGTGCCAGCAGCGTAGCTCGAGGGAATTCTGAAGCTTTCTTT. As protein: CASSVARGNSEAFF.

Only one count was recorded for this clone. This chain connects TRBV7-2 to TRBJ2-7, with D possibly TRBD2 on 6 matching bases. Trimming cost V 10 bases and J 3 bases, with 16 bases left between them. The length of the CDR3 is 13 residues. Germline lookup yields CDR1 SGHTA and CDR2 FQGNSA. The CDR3 region has the DNA TGTGCCACCGCGGGCGGGGTCAGCTACGAGCAGTACTTC. It is translated as CATAGGVSYEQYF.

The chain employs TRBV5-6 and TRBJ2-5, with 9 bases that match TRBD1. The CDR3 spans 14 residues. The germline V gene encodes CDR1 SGHDT and CDR2 YYEEEE. The V and J ends lost 1 base and 6 bases, in that order; junction bases with no gene match: 4. This CDR3 reads CASSLRDRVKTQYF. CDR3 DNA: TGTGCCAGCAGCTTGAGGGACAGGGTGAAGACCCAGTACTTC.

The chain couples TRBV5-6 to TRBJ2-2; possibly TRBD1 for D (6 bases). The CDR3 runs to 14 residues. V dropped 5 bases and J dropped 6 bases, with 14 bases sitting between them. From germline, CDR1 is SGHDT and CDR2 YYEEEE. In DNA, the CDR3 is TGTGCCAGCAGTTTTCCCGACAGGCCCGGGGAGCTGTTTTTT. It encodes CASSFPDRPGELFF.

The chain couples TRBV5-6 to TRBJ2-7, with a possible D match to TRBD1 (6 bases). V lost 2 bases, J lost 6 bases, and 15 bases lay in between. Per the germline V gene, CDR1 is SGHDT and CDR2 is YYEEEE. The CDR3 extends over 14 amino acids. Written as DNA, the CDR3 is TGTGCCAGCAGCTTTCGAGGGGGACCATCCGAGCAGTACTTC. Its translation is CASSFRGGPSEQYF. Variable domain in full (rest from reference TRBV5-6 and TRBJ2-7): DAGVTQSPTHLIKTRGQQVTLRCSPKSGHDTVSWYQQALGQGPQFIFQYYEEEERQRGNFPDRFSGHQFPNYSSELNVNALLLGDSALYLCASSFRGGPSEQYFGPGTRLTVT.

The gene calls are TRBV28 and TRBJ2-4, with 10 bases lining up with TRBD1. The junction had 4 bases not matched to a gene; V was cut back by 10 bases and J by 4 bases. Per the germline V gene, CDR1 is MDHEN and CDR2 is SYDVKM. This CDR3 contains 13 residues. The DNA of the CDR3 is TGTGCCATGTTGGACAGGGGGAAAAACATTCAGTACTTC. Encoded protein: CAMLDRGKNIQYF.

The chain is built from TRBV9 and TRBJ1-2; D is possibly TRBD1 (5 bases). CDR1 SGDLS and CDR2 YYNGEE come from the germline V gene. V lost 4 bases, J lost 8 bases, and 15 bases lay in between. The CDR3 is 13 residues long. The DNA for the CDR3 is TGTGCCAGCAGCTATACCGGGGCGGGGGGCTACACCTTC. Its protein is CASSYTGAGGYTF. The entire variable domain, with the rest obtained from reference TRBV9 and TRBJ1-2, is as follows: DSGVTQTPKHLITATGQRVTLRCSPRSGDLSVYWYQQSLDQGLQFLIQYYNGEERAKGNILERFSAQQFPDLHSELNLSSLELGDSALYFCASSYTGAGGYTFGSGTRLTVV.

V is TRBV4-1 and J is TRBJ2-1, with TRBD2 identical over 11 bases. The germline gives CDR1 MGHRA, CDR2 YSYEKL. The CDR3 length is 16 residues. J lost 14 bases, V lost 0 bases, and 12 bases had no gene match. The CDR3 region has the DNA TGCGCCAGCAGCCAAGAGTTAGCGGGGGGGCCGAGCAATGAGTTCTTC. Amino acids: CASSQELAGGPSNEFF.

The chain has TRBV27 and TRBJ1-2, with D tentatively TRBD1 (6 bases). CDR1 MNHEY and CDR2 SMNVEV come from the germline V gene (reference sequence). The CDR3 has 12 residues. V dropped 6 bases and J dropped 1 base, with 6 bases sitting between them. The DNA for the CDR3 is TGTGCCAGCAGACAGGGTAACTATGGCTACACCTTC. This sequence encodes CASRQGNYGYTF.

This clone appeared a single time. The chain couples TRBV30 to TRBJ2-7; 8 positions agree with TRBD1. V lost 1 base to trimming and J lost 3 bases; unmatched junction nucleotides: 2. The CDR3 runs 13 residues. Germline lookup yields CDR1 GTSNPN and CDR2 SVGIG (reference sequence). CDR3 residues: CAWSGDRGYEQYF. DNA of the CDR3: TGTGCCTGGAGTGGAGACAGGGGCTACGAGCAGTACTTC.